This is a list of T cell receptor beta chains from one sample in a study of Ad26.COV2.S vaccination and SARS-CoV-2 variants. The method was immunoSEQ multiplex PCR; TCRdb's version includes in-frame clones alone and lacks a portion of them. The sample has around 250,000 clones, approximately 90% seen once. The sample here was peripheral blood, taken in a trial of Ad26.COV2.S vaccine versus placebo. The source of these receptors is a person between 18 and 65 years old who received the Ad26.COV2.S COVID-19 vaccine or a placebo. Each CDR3 is given with its conserved first and last residue. The order of the fields is V gene, CDR3 protein.

V: TRBV11-2
CDR3: CASSTTDTPTYEQYF

V: TRBV21-1
CDR3: CASSKGGTGDEQFF

V: TRBV6-5
CDR3: CASSYSIMGAAAQHF

V: TRBV7-3
CDR3: CASSPAGGEQFF

V: TRBV9
CDR3: CASSVGGQGASDTQYF

V: TRBV6-2/TRBV6-3
CDR3: CASSIPTGSLAGANVLTF

V: TRBV7-3
CDR3: CASSPDRGETQYF

V: TRBV5-4
CDR3: CASSSLPTEKLFF

V: TRBV4-3
CDR3: CASSQDGGDSYEQYF

V: TRBV4-2
CDR3: CASSQRGGSNTDTQYF

V: TRBV7-8
CDR3: CASSLVGRGRHQPQHF

V: TRBV28
CDR3: CASSLGKLAGNTGELFF

V: TRBV10-3
CDR3: CAISGMGTGNNEQFF

V: TRBV5-4
CDR3: CASSLANSRGKGYTF

V: TRBV2
CDR3: CASRTQGARNTIYF

V: TRBV18
CDR3: CASSPRGLNEQFF

V: TRBV6-5
CDR3: CASSYSWTGGNEKLFF

V: TRBV5-7
CDR3: CASSSTVRANSNQPQHF

V: TRBV27
CDR3: CASSLADRGVTEAFF

V: TRBV19
CDR3: CASSIASGRAADTQYF

V: TRBV29-1
CDR3: CSAMMGETQYF